This note documents a single T cell receptor beta chain sequence. These data belong to a study of blood T cell repertoires in COVID-19. Study as a whole: Acute and convalescent COVID-19 specimens originated in the United States, Italy and Spain.

Original processing methods: Amplification from reference gene primers served as the basis for estimated nucleated cell counts. Sequencing used immunoSEQ multiplex PCR; TCRdb keeps in-frame clones, though not all of them. Clonal size and the V and J genes are those of that table, whereas D and trimming came from the DNA. The data contain over 200,000 clones, around 86% of them singletons. Germline CDR1 is LNHDA and CDR2 is SQIVND (reference sequence). The CDR3 sequence is 12 residues long. Trimming stripped 4 bases from V and 6 bases from J, with 9 bases between. The genes are TRBV19 and TRBJ1-2; weak D call: TRBD1 (6 bases). This receptor was obtained from a man between 25 and 39 years old who had recovered from COVID-19. The specimen sequenced was peripheral blood. DNA for the CDR3: TGTGCCAGTAGTACCCACAGGGATGGCTACACCTTC. Residues: CASSTHRDGYTF.